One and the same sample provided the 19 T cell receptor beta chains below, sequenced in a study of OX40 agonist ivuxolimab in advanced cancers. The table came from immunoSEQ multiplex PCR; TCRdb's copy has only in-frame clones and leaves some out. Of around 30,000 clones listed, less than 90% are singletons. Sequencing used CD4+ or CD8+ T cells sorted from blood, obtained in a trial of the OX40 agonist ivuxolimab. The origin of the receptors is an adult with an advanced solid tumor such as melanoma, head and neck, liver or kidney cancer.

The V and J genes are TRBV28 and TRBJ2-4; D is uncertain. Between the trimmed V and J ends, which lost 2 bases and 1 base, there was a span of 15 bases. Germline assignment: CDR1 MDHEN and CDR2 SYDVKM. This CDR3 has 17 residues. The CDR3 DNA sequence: TGTGCCAGCAGTTTAAATTTGGGTGGATTGGCCAAAAACATTCAGTACTTC. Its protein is CASSLNLGGLAKNIQYF.

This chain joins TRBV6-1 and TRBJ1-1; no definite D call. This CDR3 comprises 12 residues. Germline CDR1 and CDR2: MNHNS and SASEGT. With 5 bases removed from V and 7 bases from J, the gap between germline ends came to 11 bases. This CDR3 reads CASSLWVDEAFF. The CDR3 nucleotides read TGTGCCAGCAGTCTGTGGGTGGATGAAGCTTTCTTT.

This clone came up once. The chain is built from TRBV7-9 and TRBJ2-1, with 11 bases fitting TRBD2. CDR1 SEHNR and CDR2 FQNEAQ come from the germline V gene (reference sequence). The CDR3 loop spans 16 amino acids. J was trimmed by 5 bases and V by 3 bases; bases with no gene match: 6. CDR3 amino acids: CASSLVASGGNNEQFF. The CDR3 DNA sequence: TGTGCCAGCAGCTTGGTCGCTAGCGGGGGGAACAATGAGCAGTTCTTC.

The CDR3 DNA follows: TGTGCCAGCAGTTACAATAGCAATCAGCCCCAGCATTTT. Its translation is CASSYNSNQPQHF. The genes are TRBV28 and TRBJ1-5, with D unclear. Germline V CDR1 and CDR2: MDHEN, SYDVKM. The CDR3 is 13 residues long. The V and J ends lost 4 bases and 0 bases respectively, with 4 bases between them.

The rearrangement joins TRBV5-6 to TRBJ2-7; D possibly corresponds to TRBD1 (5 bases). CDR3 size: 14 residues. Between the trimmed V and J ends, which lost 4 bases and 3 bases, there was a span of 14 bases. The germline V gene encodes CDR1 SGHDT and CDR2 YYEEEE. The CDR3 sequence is CASSPADNGYEQYF. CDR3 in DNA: TGTGCCAGCAGCCCGGCGGACAACGGCTACGAGCAGTACTTC. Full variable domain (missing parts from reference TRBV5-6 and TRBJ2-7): DAGVTQSPTHLIKTRGQQVTLRCSPKSGHDTVSWYQQALGQGPQFIFQYYEEEERQRGNFPDRFSGHQFPNYSSELNVNALLLGDSALYLCASSPADNGYEQYFGPGTRLTVT.

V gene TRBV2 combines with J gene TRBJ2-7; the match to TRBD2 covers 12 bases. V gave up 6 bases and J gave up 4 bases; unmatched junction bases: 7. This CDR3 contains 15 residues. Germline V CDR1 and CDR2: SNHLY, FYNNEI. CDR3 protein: CASRGPSGRVYEQYF. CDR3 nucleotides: TGTGCCAGCAGGGGACCTAGCGGGAGGGTTTACGAGCAGTACTTC.

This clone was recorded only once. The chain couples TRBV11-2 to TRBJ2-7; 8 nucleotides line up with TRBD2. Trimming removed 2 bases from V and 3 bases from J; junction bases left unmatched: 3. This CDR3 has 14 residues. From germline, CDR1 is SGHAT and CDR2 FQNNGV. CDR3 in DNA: TGTGCCAGCAGCTTAACTAGCGGATACTACGAGCAGTACTTC. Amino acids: CASSLTSGYYEQYF.

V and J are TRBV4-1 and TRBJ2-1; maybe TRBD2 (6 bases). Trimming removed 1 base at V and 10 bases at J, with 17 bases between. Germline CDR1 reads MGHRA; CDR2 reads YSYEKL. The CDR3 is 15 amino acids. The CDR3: CASSQAAGLGGEQFF. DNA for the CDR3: TGCGCCAGCAGCCAAGCCGCAGGCCTTGGAGGGGAGCAGTTCTTC.

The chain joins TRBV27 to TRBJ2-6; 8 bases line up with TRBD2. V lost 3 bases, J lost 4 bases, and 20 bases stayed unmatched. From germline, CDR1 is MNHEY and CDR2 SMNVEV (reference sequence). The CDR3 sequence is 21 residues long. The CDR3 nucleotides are TGTGCCAGCAGTTTGACTGTCGGGGCCGGGAGGGCCATTAGAGGGGCCAACGTCCTGACTTTC. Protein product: CASSLTVGAGRAIRGANVLTF.

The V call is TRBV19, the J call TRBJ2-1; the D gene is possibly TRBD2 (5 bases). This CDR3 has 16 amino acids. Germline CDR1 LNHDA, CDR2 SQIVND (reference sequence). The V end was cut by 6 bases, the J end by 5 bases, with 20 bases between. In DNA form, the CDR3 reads TGTGCCAGTAGCGGGATAATGAGCCGTATGGACAATGAGCAGTTCTTC. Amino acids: CASSGIMSRMDNEQFF.

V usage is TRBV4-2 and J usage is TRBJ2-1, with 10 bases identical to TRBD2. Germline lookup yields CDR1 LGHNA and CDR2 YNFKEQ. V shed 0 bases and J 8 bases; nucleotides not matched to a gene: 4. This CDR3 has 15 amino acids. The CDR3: CASSQESGRADEQFF. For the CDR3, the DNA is TGTGCCAGCAGCCAAGAAAGCGGGAGGGCCGATGAGCAGTTCTTC.

The CDR3 DNA is TGTGCCAGCAGCTTGGGGGTCTCGGCAGGGAACAATGAGCAGTTCTTC. Its protein product is CASSLGVSAGNNEQFF. The genes are TRBV11-3 and TRBJ2-1; TRBD1 or TRBD2 may be the D gene (5 bases each). The CDR3 loop spans 16 amino acids. Germline values: CDR1 SGHNT, CDR2 YENEEA. With 3 bases removed from V and 5 bases from J, the gap between germline ends came to 17 bases.

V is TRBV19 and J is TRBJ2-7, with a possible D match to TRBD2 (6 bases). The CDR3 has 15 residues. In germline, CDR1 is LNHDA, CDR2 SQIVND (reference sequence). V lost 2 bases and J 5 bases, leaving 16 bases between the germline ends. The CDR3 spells CASSITAVAVHEQYF. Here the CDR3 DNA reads TGTGCCAGTAGTATAACGGCGGTAGCGGTCCACGAGCAGTACTTC. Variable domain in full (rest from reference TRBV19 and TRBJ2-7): DGGITQSPKYLFRKEGQNVTLSCEQNLNHDAMYWYRQDPGQGLRLIYYSQIVNDFQKGDIAEGYSVSREKKESFPLTVTSAQKNPTAFYLCASSITAVAVHEQYFGPGTRLTVT.

CDR3: CASSPPPIYEQYF. Here the CDR3 DNA reads TGTGCCAGCAGCCCTCCCCCCATCTACGAGCAGTACTTC. The chain has TRBV7-9 and TRBJ2-7; D call uncertain. The CDR3 loop spans 13 amino acids. The V gene lost 5 bases and the J gene lost 3 bases, with 11 bases spanning the gap. CDR1 SEHNR and CDR2 FQNEAQ come from the germline V gene (reference sequence). The full variable domain, in which reference TRBV7-9 and TRBJ2-7 provide the parts outside the CDR3, is DTGVSQNPRHKITKRGQNVTFRCDPISEHNRLYWYRQTLGQGPEFLTYFQNEAQLEKSRLLSDRFSAERPKGSFSTLEIQRTEQGDSAMYLCASSPPPIYEQYFGPGTRLTVT.

CDR3 in DNA: TGTGCCAGCAGGTCAGGGGGCTATGAGCAGTTCTTC. This sequence encodes CASRSGGYEQFF. The rearrangement joins TRBV27 to TRBJ2-1; 8 bases fit TRBD1. The length of the CDR3 is 12 residues. Germline assignment: CDR1 MNHEY and CDR2 SMNVEV (reference sequence). V shed 6 bases, J shed 8 bases, and the junction held 3 bases outside the gene matches.

The CDR3 DNA sequence: TGCAGCGTGACAGGGACCGACGAGCAGTACTTC. Protein product: CSVTGTDEQYF. This chain connects TRBV29-1 to TRBJ2-7, with 7 nucleotides matching TRBD1. Trimming cost V 6 bases and J 5 bases; bases outside gene matches: 4. The CDR3 sequence is 11 residues long. CDR1 and CDR2 (germline): SQVTM, ANQGSEA.

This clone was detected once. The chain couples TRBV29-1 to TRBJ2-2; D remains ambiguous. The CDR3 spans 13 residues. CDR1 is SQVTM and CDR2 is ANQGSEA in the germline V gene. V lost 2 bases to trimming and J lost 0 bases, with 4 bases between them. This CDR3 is CSVEIPNTGELFF. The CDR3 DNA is TGCAGCGTTGAAATCCCGAACACCGGGGAGCTGTTTTTT.

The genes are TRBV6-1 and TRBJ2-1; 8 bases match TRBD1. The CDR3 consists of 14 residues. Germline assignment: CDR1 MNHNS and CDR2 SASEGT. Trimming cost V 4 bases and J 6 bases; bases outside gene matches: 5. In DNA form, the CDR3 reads TGTGCCAGCAGTGGGCCGACAGGGGTCAATGAGCAGTTCTTC. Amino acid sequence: CASSGPTGVNEQFF.

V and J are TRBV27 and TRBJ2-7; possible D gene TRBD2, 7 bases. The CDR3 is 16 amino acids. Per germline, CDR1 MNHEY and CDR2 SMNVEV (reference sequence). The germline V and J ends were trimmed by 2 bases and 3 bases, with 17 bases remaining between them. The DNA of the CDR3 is TGTGCCAGCAGTTTAGGGGGGGGGCAGTCCATCTACGAGCAGTACTTC. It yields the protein CASSLGGGQSIYEQYF.